The 30 T cell receptor beta chains reported below all come from one sample, sequenced in a study of spatial heterogeneity in lung cancer. Sample time point: sample taken at primary tumor resection. Their antigen targets remain unknown. General observations from the study: Mutation tallies in tumors tracked expanded intratumoral alpha and beta TCR counts.

TCRdb re-called the 5' RACE reads with MiXCR, one entry per CDR3 protein. The data contain roughly 4,000 distinct CDR3 sequences, about 15% of them singletons. The sequencing here drew on lung tumor tissue, taken at surgery. The receptors were sampled from a female donor with early-stage non-small cell lung cancer.

By share, this clonotype ranks as medium-sized. The CDR3 DNA reads TGTGCCAGCAGTTCCCTCTCCGCAGATACGCAGTATTTT. Amino acid sequence: CASSSLSADTQYF. This rearrangement joins TRBV12-3 or TRBV12-4 to TRBJ2-3; no reliable D call. The CDR3 runs 13 residues. V was pared by 4 bases and J by 4 bases, with 9 bases between.

In this sample, this clonotype turned up many times. V and J are TRBV28 and TRBJ2-7; D gene unclear. Germline V gene sequence: CDR1 MDHEN, CDR2 SYDVKM. V was cut by 4 bases and J by 3 bases, with 10 bases left in between. The CDR3 is 13 amino acids. Here the CDR3 DNA reads TGTGCCAGCAGTTACGCGTCGAGCTACGAGCAGTACTTC. It encodes CASSYASSYEQYF.

This clonotype is categorized as medium-sized (0.01 to 0.1%). V usage is TRBV29-1 and J usage is TRBJ1-4, with TRBD1 identical over 7 bases. The CDR3 consists of 15 residues. The germline V gene encodes CDR1 SQVTM and CDR2 ANQGSEA. The ends lost 6 bases at V and 5 bases at J; junction bases unmatched: 12. The CDR3 protein is CSVMSPGQQNEKLFF. CDR3 nucleotide sequence: TGCAGCGTGATGAGTCCGGGACAGCAAAATGAAAAACTGTTTTTT.

Ten or more counts support this clonotype. The chain couples TRBV7-3 to TRBJ2-3; D call uncertain. The V gene lost 6 bases and the J gene lost 0 bases, with 7 bases spanning the gap. The length of the CDR3 is 13 residues. The V gene's germline CDR1 is SGHTA and CDR2 FQGTGA. This CDR3 is CASRSLSTDTQYF. Written as DNA, the CDR3 is TGTGCCAGCAGATCCCTAAGCACAGATACGCAGTATTTT.

This clonotype is medium-sized. The CDR3 loop is CATSRDDRGNEKLFF. DNA for the CDR3: TGTGCCACCAGCAGAGATGACAGGGGCAATGAAAAACTGTTTTTT. This sequence joins TRBV15 and TRBJ1-4; 8 bases map to TRBD1. The CDR3 runs 15 residues. V trimming: 0 bases; J trimming: 5 bases; junction bases outside the gene matches: 2. Germline values: CDR1 LNHNV, CDR2 YYDKDF (reference sequence).

In this sample, this clonotype turned up many times. Germline and junction disagree at one end, which may indicate a read error. V usage is TRBV5-1 and J usage is TRBJ2-1; TRBD1 might be the D (5 bases). Germline CDR1 SGHRS, CDR2 YFSETQ. The CDR3 consists of 14 residues. The CDR3 nucleotides are TGCGCCAGCAGGTTGGGGCCGGCGTACAATGAGCAGTTCTTC. Residues: CASRLGPAYNEQFF.

This clonotype is medium-sized. The chain uses TRBV11-1 and TRBJ2-6; unclear D gene. V shed 0 bases and J shed 3 bases, with 0 bases lying between them. Germline loops: CDR1 SGHAT, CDR2 FQDESV (reference sequence). There are 13 residues in the CDR3. DNA of the CDR3: TGTGCCAGCAGCTTAGCTGGGGCCAACGTCCTGACTTTC. Translation gives CASSLAGANVLTF.

This clonotype was recorded at least ten times. This rearrangement joins TRBV20-1 to TRBJ2-3, with 9 bases identical to TRBD2. V shed 7 bases and J 4 bases; nucleotides not matched to a gene: 12. Germline CDR1 reads DFQATT; CDR2 reads SNEGSKA (reference sequence). The length of the CDR3 is 15 residues. The CDR3 DNA follows: TGCAGTGTGTCTAGAGAGCGGGGGGAAGCAGATACGCAGTATTTT. It specifies CSVSRERGEADTQYF.

At least ten counts were recorded for this clonotype. The chain is built from TRBV18 and TRBJ2-1, with 7 positions matching TRBD1. Trimming removed 4 bases from V and 10 bases from J; junction bases left unmatched: 10. Germline V gene data show CDR1 as KGHSH and CDR2 as LQKENI. The CDR3 is made up of 14 amino acids. CDR3 protein: CASSLLTGDDEQFF. In DNA form, the CDR3 reads TGTGCCAGCTCACTCCTCACAGGGGACGACGAGCAGTTCTTC.

This clonotype is termed large. The rearrangement uses TRBV10-3 and TRBJ2-7; no definite D call. Germline CDR1 reads ENHRY; CDR2 reads SYGVKD. Trimming cost V 2 bases and J 5 bases, with 13 bases left between them. The CDR3 extends over 14 amino acids. As DNA, the CDR3 is TGTGCCATCAGTGAGGGGAAAGGGTTGGACGAGCAGTACTTC. Its translation is CAISEGKGLDEQYF.

This clonotype is medium-sized (0.01 to 0.1%) by share. The genes are TRBV6-5 and TRBJ1-5; D is perhaps TRBD1 (6 bases). Germline values: CDR1 MNHEY, CDR2 SVGAGI. The CDR3 has 15 residues. Trimming removed 5 bases from V and 5 bases from J, with 16 bases in between. The CDR3 region is CASSLTVGGDQPQHF. CDR3 in DNA: TGTGCCAGCAGTCTCACCGTAGGGGGGGATCAGCCCCAGCATTTT.

This chain connects TRBV27 to TRBJ1-6; possible D gene TRBD1, 5 bases. This CDR3 region has 18 residues. V was trimmed by 2 bases and J by 1 base, leaving 15 bases between them. CDR1 is MNHEY and CDR2 is SMNVEV in the germline V gene (reference sequence). The CDR3, as DNA: TGTGCCAGCAGTTTAGACAGCCAGGAGGGATCCTATAATTCACCCCTCCACTTT. Its protein product is CASSLDSQEGSYNSPLHF.

This clonotype counts as medium-sized. V gene TRBV4-1 combines with J gene TRBJ2-1; D gene ambiguous. The germline V and J ends were trimmed by 0 bases and 2 bases, with 8 bases remaining between them. Germline-derived CDR1 and CDR2 are MGHRA and YSYEKL. The CDR3 covers 15 residues. The DNA for the CDR3 is TGCGCCAGCAGCCAAGATCACCCAACCTACAATGAGCAGTTCTTC. Amino acid sequence: CASSQDHPTYNEQFF.

This clonotype is categorized as medium-sized. This chain connects TRBV4-1 to TRBJ2-7, with D perhaps matching TRBD1 or TRBD2 (5 bases each). This CDR3 has 16 residues. Between the trimmed V and J ends, which lost 1 base and 1 base, there was a span of 14 bases. Germline CDR1 MGHRA, CDR2 YSYEKL. CDR3 coding DNA: TGCGCCAGCAGCCAAGTGGGACGGTGGGAGTCCTACGAGCAGTACTTC. Translated, it gives CASSQVGRWESYEQYF.

This clonotype is medium-sized in the sample. The gene calls are TRBV27 and TRBJ1-5; D gene ambiguous. The germline V and J ends were trimmed by 1 base and 5 bases, with 6 bases remaining between them. The germline gives CDR1 MNHEY, CDR2 SMNVEV (reference sequence). The CDR3 length is 13 residues. CDR3 in amino acids: CASSLFLDQPQHF. The CDR3 coding sequence is TGTGCCAGCAGTTTATTTCTGGATCAGCCCCAGCATTTT.

This clonotype is medium-sized (0.01 to 0.1%) by share. This chain uses TRBV6-2 or TRBV6-3 with TRBJ2-3, with 7 bases aligning to TRBD2. The CDR3 runs to 15 residues. Germline V lookup: CDR1 MNHEY, CDR2 SVGEGT. The V and J ends lost 3 bases and 1 base, in that order; junction bases with no gene match: 4. The CDR3 DNA follows: TGTGCCAGCAGTTATCTGGCGGGGGGCACAGATACGCAGTATTTT. Translation gives CASSYLAGGTDTQYF.

This clonotype is labeled medium-sized. The genes are TRBV20-1 and TRBJ2-5, with 7 bases fitting TRBD2. The J segment lost 4 bases and the V segment lost 1 base, leaving 15 bases of the junction unmatched. This CDR3 comprises 17 residues. Looked up from germline, CDR1 is DFQATT and CDR2 is SNEGSKA (reference sequence). This chain's CDR3 is CSARGEGGGKPRETQYF. The CDR3 DNA is TGCAGTGCTAGAGGGGAGGGAGGCGGGAAACCCCGAGAGACCCAGTACTTC.

In its sample, this clonotype is medium-sized. This chain joins TRBV27 and TRBJ2-2; D gene uncertain. Germline V lookup: CDR1 MNHEY, CDR2 SMNVEV (reference sequence). V was shortened by 3 bases and J by 1 base, with 12 bases between the two germline ends. This CDR3 spans 16 amino acids. The CDR3 nucleotides read TGTGCCAGCAGTTTGACGCCGGCGGTGAACACCGGGGAGCTGTTTTTT. It translates to CASSLTPAVNTGELFF.

This clonotype was counted ten times or more. The J gene is TRBJ1-2, the V gene TRBV27; 8 nucleotides line up with TRBD1. This CDR3 spans 13 amino acids. From germline, CDR1 is MNHEY and CDR2 SMNVEV (reference sequence). The ends lost 4 bases at V and 8 bases at J; junction bases unmatched: 6. The DNA for the CDR3 is TGTGCCAGCAGTTCTGGACAGGGAGGGGGCTACACCTTC. Protein: CASSSGQGGGYTF.

This clonotype was seen at least ten times. The chain recombines TRBV6-5 with TRBJ2-3; TRBD2 matches at 9 bases. CDR1 and CDR2 (germline): MNHEY, SVGAGI. With 3 bases clipped from V and 3 bases from J, the junction kept 4 bases outside the gene matches. This CDR3 is 15 amino acids long. The CDR3: CASSYGGGETDTQYF. DNA for the CDR3: TGTGCCAGCAGTTATGGCGGGGGGGAGACAGATACGCAGTATTTT.

This clonotype was counted only a few times. The V gene is TRBV2, the J gene TRBJ2-3, with D perhaps TRBD1 or TRBD2 (5 bases each). The V and J ends lost 6 bases and 0 bases respectively, with 16 bases between them. The CDR3 is 16 residues long. Per germline, CDR1 SNHLY and CDR2 FYNNEI. The CDR3 DNA reads TGTGCCAGCAGCCACAAACCGGGGCCGAGCACAGATACGCAGTATTTT. Translation gives CASSHKPGPSTDTQYF.

This chain joins TRBV18 and TRBJ1-2; D might be TRBD1 (5 bases). The V end lost 2 bases, the J end lost 4 bases, and 8 bases lay between the germline ends. This CDR3 region has 13 residues. Per the germline V gene, CDR1 is KGHSH and CDR2 is LQKENI. The CDR3 sequence is CASSPWGIYGYTF. CDR3 DNA: TGTGCCAGCTCACCATGGGGGATCTATGGCTACACCTTC.

The rearrangement links TRBV7-9 to TRBJ1-5; weak D call: TRBD1 (5 bases). Trimming took 5 bases from V and 4 from J, leaving 9 bases between them. The CDR3 is 13 amino acids. Germline assignment: CDR1 SEHNR and CDR2 FQNEAQ (reference sequence). The CDR3 reads CASSVKGNQPQHF. The CDR3 DNA reads TGTGCCAGCAGCGTAAAGGGGAATCAGCCCCAGCATTTT.

This clonotype is medium-sized (0.01 to 0.1%) in the sample. The chain recombines TRBV6-6 with TRBJ1-2; D unresolved. The V end lost 0 bases, the J end lost 7 bases, and 3 bases lay between the germline ends. The length of the CDR3 is 11 residues. Germline lookup yields CDR1 MNHNY and CDR2 SVGAGI (reference sequence). The CDR3 bases are TGTGCCAGCAGTTACTCTACTGGCTACACCTTC. Translation: CASSYSTGYTF.

This clonotype is judged medium-sized. The chain joins TRBV4-3 to TRBJ1-2, with TRBD1 as a possible D gene (5 bases). CDR1 and CDR2 (germline): LGHNA, YSLEER. The CDR3 runs to 15 residues. V was trimmed by 2 bases and J by 4 bases, leaving 14 bases between them. As DNA, the CDR3 is TGCGCCAGCAGCCAATATTCAGGGAAAGGCTATGGCTACACCTTC. Its protein product is CASSQYSGKGYGYTF.

The count of this clonotype is one. The chain carries TRBV18 and TRBJ2-7; D remains ambiguous. Trimming shortened V by 6 bases and J by 7 bases, and 13 bases separated the two germline ends. The CDR3 contains 12 residues. CDR1 is KGHSH, CDR2 LQKENI, per germline. The CDR3 region has the DNA TGTGCCAGCTCGCGGAGCAATGGGGAGCAGTACTTC. Amino acids: CASSRSNGEQYF.

This clonotype appeared a few times. This chain links TRBV20-1 with TRBJ1-1; maybe TRBD1 (6 bases). The CDR3 totals 13 residues. Germline V lookup: CDR1 DFQATT, CDR2 SNEGSKA (reference sequence). V lost 0 bases and J lost 6, with 11 bases in between. The CDR3 loop is CSARDAGGAEAFF. The CDR3 bases are TGCAGTGCTAGAGATGCGGGGGGCGCTGAAGCTTTCTTT.

In its sample, this clonotype is medium-sized. The chain couples TRBV5-6 to TRBJ2-5; 9 bases line up with TRBD1. V was clipped by 2 bases and J by 2 bases; unmatched bases: 1. CDR3 length: 14 residues. Germline values: CDR1 SGHDT, CDR2 YYEEEE. This CDR3 is CASSFDRGQETQYF. CDR3 coding DNA: TGTGCCAGCAGCTTTGACAGGGGGCAAGAGACCCAGTACTTC.

This clonotype was counted many times. The chain carries TRBV27 and TRBJ2-7, with D tentatively TRBD1 (6 bases). This CDR3 contains 13 residues. Per germline, CDR1 MNHEY and CDR2 SMNVEV (reference sequence). V dropped 5 bases and J dropped 0 bases, with 8 bases sitting between them. CDR3 loop: CASSRTASYEQYF. The CDR3 DNA follows: TGTGCCAGCAGTCGGACAGCCTCCTACGAGCAGTACTTC.

The chain recombines TRBV19 with TRBJ1-2, with D perhaps matching TRBD1 (5 bases). Looked up from germline, CDR1 is LNHDA and CDR2 is SQIVND (reference sequence). V lost 1 base, J lost 3 bases, and 9 bases lay in between. The CDR3 extends over 14 amino acids. Here the CDR3 reads CASSIGRQYYGYTF. The CDR3 DNA reads as TGTGCCAGTAGTATAGGCCGACAGTACTATGGCTACACCTTC.